A selection of T cell receptor beta chains follows, all from one sample in a study of CD8+ T cells in alopecia areata. Sequencing was performed with immunoSEQ multiplex PCR; in TCRdb, only in-frame clones are kept and a portion is missing. Among about 110,000 clones, around 55% were seen once, and the ten largest hold about 20%. The sample was CD8+ T cells sorted from blood. These receptors originate from a human donor in good health. The CDR3 runs from the conserved cysteine through the conserved F or W. D genes are given only for firm matches. Some rows have no size entry. The others give once, few or many, or a class for an expanded clone.

d_call: .
v_call: TRBV6-6
j_call: TRBJ1-1
clone_size: .
cdr3_nt: TGTGCCAGCAGTTCCCAGGCGACGAACACTGAAGCTTTCTTT
cdr3_aa: CASSSQATNTEAFF

d_call: .
v_call: TRBV29-1
j_call: TRBJ1-1
clone_size: .
cdr3_nt: TGCAGCCCAAGACACGGGCGTAACACTGAAGCTTTCTTT
cdr3_aa: CSPRHGRNTEAFF

d_call: .
v_call: TRBV29-1
j_call: TRBJ2-7
clone_size: .
cdr3_nt: TGCAGCGGGCTCACCGGGGAGTACGAGCAGTACTTC
cdr3_aa: CSGLTGEYEQYF

d_call: .
v_call: TRBV4-1
j_call: TRBJ2-7
clone_size: .
cdr3_nt: TGCGCCAGCAGCCAAGATTCGGCCCTGCGGGCCCACGAGCAGTACTTC
cdr3_aa: CASSQDSALRAHEQYF

d_call: .
v_call: TRBV5-1
j_call: TRBJ2-1
clone_size: .
cdr3_nt: TGCGCCAGCAGCTGGAGCGGACAGCGCTCCTACAATGAGCAGTTCTTC
cdr3_aa: CASSWSGQRSYNEQFF

d_call: .
v_call: TRBV4-3
j_call: TRBJ2-1
clone_size: few
cdr3_nt: TGCGCCAGCAGCCAAGATACGGGTGTGGCCTACAATGAGCAGTTCTTC
cdr3_aa: CASSQDTGVAYNEQFF

d_call: .
v_call: TRBV6-1
j_call: TRBJ2-3
clone_size: few
cdr3_nt: TGTGCCTCGAAGGGTGGGCTAAGCACAGATACGCAGTATTTT
cdr3_aa: CASKGGLSTDTQYF

d_call: TRBD1
v_call: TRBV7-9
j_call: TRBJ1-2
clone_size: few
cdr3_nt: TGTGCCAGCAGCGGGGGACAGGGCTATGGCTACACCTTC
cdr3_aa: CASSGGQGYGYTF

d_call: TRBD2
v_call: TRBV4-1
j_call: TRBJ2-3
clone_size: few
cdr3_nt: TGCGCCAGCAGGGGGAGTAGCGGGGGTTATACGCAGTATTTT
cdr3_aa: CASRGSSGGYTQYF

d_call: .
v_call: TRBV5-1
j_call: TRBJ2-2
clone_size: .
cdr3_nt: TGCGCCAGCACCGTTGGGGGGCTCGACACCGGGGAGCTGTTTTTT
cdr3_aa: CASTVGGLDTGELFF

d_call: .
v_call: TRBV5-5
j_call: TRBJ1-1
clone_size: few
cdr3_nt: TGTGCCAGCAGCTTGGCCGATGAAGCTTTCTTT
cdr3_aa: CASSLADEAFF

d_call: .
v_call: TRBV9
j_call: TRBJ1-1
clone_size: .
cdr3_nt: TGTGCCAGCAGCGTAAGATCGGGAACTGAAGCTTTCTTT
cdr3_aa: CASSVRSGTEAFF

d_call: TRBD2
v_call: TRBV7-9
j_call: TRBJ2-3
clone_size: many
cdr3_nt: TGTGCCAGCAGCTCGCCCGGCGGACTAGGAGCAGATACGCAGTATTTT
cdr3_aa: CASSSPGGLGADTQYF

d_call: .
v_call: TRBV28
j_call: TRBJ2-6
clone_size: .
cdr3_nt: TGTGCCAGCAGTGCACATTTCTTGGGGGCCAACGTCCTGACTTTC
cdr3_aa: CASSAHFLGANVLTF

d_call: TRBD1
v_call: TRBV6-5
j_call: TRBJ2-7
clone_size: .
cdr3_nt: TGTGCCAGCAGTTACTCGACAGGGTCAGACGAGCAGTACTTC
cdr3_aa: CASSYSTGSDEQYF

d_call: .
v_call: TRBV11-2
j_call: TRBJ2-5
clone_size: .
cdr3_nt: TGTGCCAGCAGCACGTCAGGGGCCGCACAAGAGACCCAGTACTTC
cdr3_aa: CASSTSGAAQETQYF

d_call: TRBD1
v_call: TRBV4-1
j_call: TRBJ1-6
clone_size: .
cdr3_nt: TGCGCCAGCAGCCAACCTGGGACAGGGATGGATTCACCCCTCCACTTT
cdr3_aa: CASSQPGTGMDSPLHF

d_call: TRBD1
v_call: TRBV5-4
j_call: TRBJ2-3
clone_size: .
cdr3_nt: TGTGCCAGCAGCTTATCTACTGAGGGGGCGCAGGGCACAGATACGCAGTATTTT
cdr3_aa: CASSLSTEGAQGTDTQYF

d_call: TRBD2
v_call: TRBV18
j_call: TRBJ2-1
clone_size: .
cdr3_nt: TGTGCCAGCTCACCACGGAGGCGGGGGTCCTACAATGAGCAGTTCTTC
cdr3_aa: CASSPRRRGSYNEQFF

d_call: .
v_call: TRBV6-6
j_call: TRBJ1-5
clone_size: few
cdr3_nt: TGTGCCAGCAGTGACGGTTATAGCAATCAGCCCCAGCATTTT
cdr3_aa: CASSDGYSNQPQHF

d_call: .
v_call: TRBV7-9
j_call: TRBJ2-5
clone_size: once
cdr3_nt: TGTGCCAGCAGCCCGCCCGAGGGGACCCAGACCCAGTACTTC
cdr3_aa: CASSPPEGTQTQYF

d_call: .
v_call: TRBV5-1
j_call: TRBJ2-1
clone_size: .
cdr3_nt: TGCGCCAGCAGCTTAACCTTACTGCTCCGCTCGAATGAGCAGTTCTTC
cdr3_aa: CASSLTLLLRSNEQFF

d_call: .
v_call: TRBV29-1
j_call: TRBJ1-1
clone_size: .
cdr3_nt: TGCAGCGTTGATGTACTGGACACGAACTCGGGTGAAGCTTTCTTT
cdr3_aa: CSVDVLDTNSGEAFF

d_call: .
v_call: TRBV7-9
j_call: TRBJ2-5
clone_size: .
cdr3_nt: TGTGCCAGCAGCTTAAGCCTAGAGGAGACCCAGTACTTC
cdr3_aa: CASSLSLEETQYF

d_call: .
v_call: TRBV28
j_call: TRBJ1-1
clone_size: .
cdr3_nt: TGTGCCAGCAGGCCTACCCAGGGAACTGAAGCTTTCTTT
cdr3_aa: CASRPTQGTEAFF

d_call: .
v_call: TRBV12-2
j_call: TRBJ2-2
clone_size: .
cdr3_nt: TGTGCCGCGGCAAGGGGGCGCAGCACCGGGGAGCTGTTTTTT
cdr3_aa: CAAARGRSTGELFF

d_call: .
v_call: TRBV15
j_call: TRBJ1-1
clone_size: .
cdr3_nt: TGTGCCACCAGCAGAGATCGGCAGGGTAAGGCCACTGAAGCTTTCTTT
cdr3_aa: CATSRDRQGKATEAFF

d_call: .
v_call: TRBV28
j_call: TRBJ1-5
clone_size: .
cdr3_nt: TGTGCCAGCAGTTCGGGACTTATCATACAGCCCCAGCATTTT
cdr3_aa: CASSSGLIIQPQHF

d_call: .
v_call: TRBV19
j_call: TRBJ1-5
clone_size: .
cdr3_nt: TGTGCCAGTACGTCGTTGGGCAATCAGCCCCAGCATTTT
cdr3_aa: CASTSLGNQPQHF

d_call: .
v_call: TRBV5-1
j_call: TRBJ2-5
clone_size: many
cdr3_nt: TGCGCCAGCAGCTTGGATCTAGGGCCCGGAGAGACCCAGTACTTC
cdr3_aa: CASSLDLGPGETQYF

d_call: .
v_call: TRBV7-2
j_call: TRBJ1-2
clone_size: .
cdr3_nt: TGTGCCAGCAGCTTAGAGGGCCCTATCTATGGCTACACCTTC
cdr3_aa: CASSLEGPIYGYTF

d_call: .
v_call: TRBV27
j_call: TRBJ2-7
clone_size: .
cdr3_nt: TGTGCCAGCAGTTTATTGGGGCAGGCAAAGCCCTACGAGCAGTACTTC
cdr3_aa: CASSLLGQAKPYEQYF

d_call: .
v_call: TRBV27
j_call: TRBJ1-5
clone_size: .
cdr3_nt: TGTGCCAGCAGTTTGATAGGCTCTGGCCAGCCCCAGCATTTT
cdr3_aa: CASSLIGSGQPQHF

d_call: .
v_call: TRBV4-2
j_call: TRBJ2-1
clone_size: .
cdr3_nt: TGTGCCAGCAGCCCGCTTGGAGTCCTCCCCTACAATGAGCAGTTCTTC
cdr3_aa: CASSPLGVLPYNEQFF

d_call: .
v_call: TRBV5-1
j_call: TRBJ2-3
clone_size: few
cdr3_nt: TGCGCCAGCAGTTGGACAGTACCAGATACGCAGTATTTT
cdr3_aa: CASSWTVPDTQYF

d_call: .
v_call: TRBV6-6
j_call: TRBJ2-7
clone_size: .
cdr3_nt: TGTGCCAGCAGTTATTCAGCATACGAGCAGTACTTC
cdr3_aa: CASSYSAYEQYF

d_call: TRBD2
v_call: TRBV30
j_call: TRBJ2-1
clone_size: .
cdr3_nt: TGTGCCTGGAGCCAACTAGCGGGGAGAAACAATGAGCAGTTCTTC
cdr3_aa: CAWSQLAGRNNEQFF

d_call: .
v_call: TRBV30
j_call: TRBJ1-2
clone_size: .
cdr3_nt: TGTGCCTGGAGTTCGGCGGGGTATGGCTACACCTTC
cdr3_aa: CAWSSAGYGYTF

d_call: .
v_call: TRBV7-7
j_call: TRBJ2-3
clone_size: .
cdr3_nt: TGTGCTAGCAGCCATACTACAGGAGGCACAGATACGCAGTATTTT
cdr3_aa: CASSHTTGGTDTQYF

d_call: TRBD1
v_call: TRBV13
j_call: TRBJ1-2
clone_size: .
cdr3_nt: TGTGCCAGCAGCGAAAGGGACAGATCAAACTATGGCTACACCTTC
cdr3_aa: CASSERDRSNYGYTF

d_call: TRBD2
v_call: TRBV7-2
j_call: TRBJ2-5
clone_size: few
cdr3_nt: TGTGCCAGCAGCTTGGAGCGGGGGCAAGAGACCCAGTACTTC
cdr3_aa: CASSLERGQETQYF

d_call: .
v_call: TRBV4-1
j_call: TRBJ2-1
clone_size: few
cdr3_nt: TGCGCCAGCAGCCCCACCTACCGGACCTACAATGAGCAGTTCTTC
cdr3_aa: CASSPTYRTYNEQFF

d_call: TRBD1
v_call: TRBV28
j_call: TRBJ1-5
clone_size: .
cdr3_nt: TGTGCCAGCAGTCAGGGGGCAGGTCAGCCCCAGCATTTT
cdr3_aa: CASSQGAGQPQHF

d_call: .
v_call: TRBV28
j_call: TRBJ1-1
clone_size: .
cdr3_nt: TGTGCCAGCAGTAAATTCCGCGGGAATGAAGCTTTCTTT
cdr3_aa: CASSKFRGNEAFF

d_call: .
v_call: TRBV4-3
j_call: TRBJ1-1
clone_size: .
cdr3_nt: TGCGCCAGCAGCCAAGGAGGGCAACTCAACACTGAAGCTTTCTTT
cdr3_aa: CASSQGGQLNTEAFF

d_call: TRBD2
v_call: TRBV13
j_call: TRBJ2-2
clone_size: .
cdr3_nt: TGTGCCAGCAGCCTGAGACTAGCGGGAAACACCGGGGAGCTGTTTTTT
cdr3_aa: CASSLRLAGNTGELFF

d_call: TRBD1
v_call: TRBV5-1
j_call: TRBJ1-1
clone_size: few
cdr3_nt: TGCGCCAGCAGCCCACCCTCCCGGACAGGGAACACTGAAGCTTTCTTT
cdr3_aa: CASSPPSRTGNTEAFF

d_call: .
v_call: TRBV28
j_call: TRBJ1-2
clone_size: few
cdr3_nt: TGTGCCAGCAGTTTCCCCGCCCAGAGGGGGAAGCATGGCTACACCTTC
cdr3_aa: CASSFPAQRGKHGYTF

d_call: TRBD1
v_call: TRBV15
j_call: TRBJ2-2
clone_size: .
cdr3_nt: TGTGCCACCAGCACACCGGGACAGGGGAACACCGGGGAGCTGTTTTTT
cdr3_aa: CATSTPGQGNTGELFF

d_call: .
v_call: TRBV5-6
j_call: TRBJ1-3
clone_size: .
cdr3_nt: TGTGCTACGAGGGGTTCTGGAAACACCATATATTTT
cdr3_aa: CATRGSGNTIYF

d_call: .
v_call: TRBV15
j_call: TRBJ2-7
clone_size: .
cdr3_nt: TGTGCCACCAGCAGCACAGCGCTCTACGAGCAGTACTTC
cdr3_aa: CATSSTALYEQYF

d_call: .
v_call: TRBV6-4
j_call: TRBJ1-5
clone_size: many
cdr3_nt: TGTGCCAGCAGTGACGGGACCAATCAGCCCCAGCATTTT
cdr3_aa: CASSDGTNQPQHF

d_call: .
v_call: TRBV5-6
j_call: TRBJ2-7
clone_size: .
cdr3_nt: TGTGCCAGCAGCTATGGCATGTCCTACGAGCAGTACTTC
cdr3_aa: CASSYGMSYEQYF